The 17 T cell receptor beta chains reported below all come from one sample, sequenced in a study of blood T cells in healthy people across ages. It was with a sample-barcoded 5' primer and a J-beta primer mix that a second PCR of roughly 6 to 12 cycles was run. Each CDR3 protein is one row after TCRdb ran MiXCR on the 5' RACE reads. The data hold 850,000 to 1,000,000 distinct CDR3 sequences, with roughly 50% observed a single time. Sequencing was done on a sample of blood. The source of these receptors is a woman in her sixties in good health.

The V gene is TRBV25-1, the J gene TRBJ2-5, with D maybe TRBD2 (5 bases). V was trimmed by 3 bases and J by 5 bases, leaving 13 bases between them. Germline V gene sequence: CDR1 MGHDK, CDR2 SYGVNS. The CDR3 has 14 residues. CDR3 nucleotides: TGTGCCAGCAGTGAGCACGGAGGAGGTGAGACCCAGTACTTC. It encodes CASSEHGGGETQYF.

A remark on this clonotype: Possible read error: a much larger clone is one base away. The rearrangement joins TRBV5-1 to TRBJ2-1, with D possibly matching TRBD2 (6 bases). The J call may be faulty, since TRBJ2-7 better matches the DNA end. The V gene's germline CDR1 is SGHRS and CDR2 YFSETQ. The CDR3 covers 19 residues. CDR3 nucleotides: TGCGCCAGCAGCGTAGGTATCACTTCCGCAGGAGGGGCGCGCAATGAGCAGTACTTC. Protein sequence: CASSVGITSAGGARNEQYF.

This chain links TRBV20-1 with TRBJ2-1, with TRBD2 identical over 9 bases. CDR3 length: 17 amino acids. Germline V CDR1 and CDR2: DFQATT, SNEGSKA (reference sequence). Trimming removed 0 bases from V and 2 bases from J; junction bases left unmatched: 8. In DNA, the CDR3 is TGCAGTGCTAGAGATCCCCTCGGCGGGAGGGCCTACAATGAGCAGTTCTTC. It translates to CSARDPLGGRAYNEQFF.

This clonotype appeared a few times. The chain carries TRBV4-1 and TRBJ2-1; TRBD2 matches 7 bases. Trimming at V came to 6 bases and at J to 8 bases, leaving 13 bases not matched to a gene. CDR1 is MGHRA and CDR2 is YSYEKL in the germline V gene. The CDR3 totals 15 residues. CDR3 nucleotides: TGCGCCAGCAGGTCAGGAGGGAGGGATTCGGATGAGCAGTTCTTC. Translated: CASRSGGRDSDEQFF.

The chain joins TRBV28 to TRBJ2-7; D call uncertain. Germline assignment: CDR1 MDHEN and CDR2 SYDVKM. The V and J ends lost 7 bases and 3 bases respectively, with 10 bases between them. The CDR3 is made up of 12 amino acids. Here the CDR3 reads CASNTPDYEQYF. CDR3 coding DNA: TGTGCCAGCAATACCCCTGACTACGAGCAGTACTTC.

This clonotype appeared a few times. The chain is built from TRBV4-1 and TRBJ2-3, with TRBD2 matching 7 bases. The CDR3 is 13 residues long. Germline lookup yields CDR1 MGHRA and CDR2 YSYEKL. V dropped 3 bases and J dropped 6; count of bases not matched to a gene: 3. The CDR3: CASSHTSVDTQYF. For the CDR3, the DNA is TGCGCCAGCAGCCACACTAGCGTCGATACGCAGTATTTT.

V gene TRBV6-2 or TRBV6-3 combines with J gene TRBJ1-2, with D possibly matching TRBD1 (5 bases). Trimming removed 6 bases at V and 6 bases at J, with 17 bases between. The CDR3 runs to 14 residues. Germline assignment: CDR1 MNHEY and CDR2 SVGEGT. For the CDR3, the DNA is TGTGCCAGCAGGACCCAGGGTGTGGGGCATGGCTACACCTTC. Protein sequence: CASRTQGVGHGYTF.

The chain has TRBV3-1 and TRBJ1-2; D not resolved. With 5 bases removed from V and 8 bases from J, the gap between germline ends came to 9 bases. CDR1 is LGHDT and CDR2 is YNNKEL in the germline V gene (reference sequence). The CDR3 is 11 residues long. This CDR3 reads CASSTLGGYTF. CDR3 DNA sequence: TGTGCCAGCAGCACATTGGGGGGCTACACCTTC.

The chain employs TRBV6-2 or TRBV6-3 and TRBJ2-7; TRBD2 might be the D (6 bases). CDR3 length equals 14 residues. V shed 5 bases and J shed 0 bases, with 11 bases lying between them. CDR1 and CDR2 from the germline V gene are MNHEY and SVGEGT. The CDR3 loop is CASSKEGFSYEQYF. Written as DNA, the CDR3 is TGTGCCAGCAGTAAGGAGGGATTCTCCTACGAGCAGTACTTC.

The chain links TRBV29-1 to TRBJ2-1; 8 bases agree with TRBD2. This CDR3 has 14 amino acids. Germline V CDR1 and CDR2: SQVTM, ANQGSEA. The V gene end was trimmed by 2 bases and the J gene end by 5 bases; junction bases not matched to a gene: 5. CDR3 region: CSVEHGTRDNEQFF. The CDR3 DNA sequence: TGCAGCGTTGAACATGGGACTAGGGACAATGAGCAGTTCTTC.

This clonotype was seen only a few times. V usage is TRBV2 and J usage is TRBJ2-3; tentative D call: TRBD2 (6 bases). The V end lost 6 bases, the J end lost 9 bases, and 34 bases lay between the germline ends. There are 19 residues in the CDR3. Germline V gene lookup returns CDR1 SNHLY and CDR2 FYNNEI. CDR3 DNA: TGTGCCAGCAGCGTGTCCCGGGACTCCCCCCCCACACGATCCGGGACGCAGTATTTT. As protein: CASSVSRDSPPTRSGTQYF.

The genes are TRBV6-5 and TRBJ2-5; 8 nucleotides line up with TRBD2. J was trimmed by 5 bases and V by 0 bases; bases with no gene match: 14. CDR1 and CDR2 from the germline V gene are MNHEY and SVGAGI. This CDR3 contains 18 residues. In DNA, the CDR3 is TGTGCCAGCAGTTACTCGATGAGGACGGGGGGGAACTTGGAGACCCAGTACTTC. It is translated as CASSYSMRTGGNLETQYF.

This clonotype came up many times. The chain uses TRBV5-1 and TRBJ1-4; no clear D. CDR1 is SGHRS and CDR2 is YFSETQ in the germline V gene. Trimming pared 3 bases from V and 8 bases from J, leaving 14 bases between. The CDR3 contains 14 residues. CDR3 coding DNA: TGCGCCAGCAGCTCGGACGGAGGCCTCGAAAAACTGTTTTTT. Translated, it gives CASSSDGGLEKLFF. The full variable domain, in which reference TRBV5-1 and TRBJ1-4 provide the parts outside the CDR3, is KAGVTQTPRYLIKTRGQQVTLSCSPISGHRSVSWYQQTPGQGLQFLFEYFSETQRNKGNFPGRFSGRQFSNSRSEMNVSTLELGDSALYLCASSSDGGLEKLFFGSGTQLSVL.

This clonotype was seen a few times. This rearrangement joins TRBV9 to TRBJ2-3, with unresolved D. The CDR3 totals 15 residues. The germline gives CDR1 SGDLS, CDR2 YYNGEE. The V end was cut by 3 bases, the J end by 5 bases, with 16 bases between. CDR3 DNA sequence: TGTGCCAGCAGCGCCATCCCGGCGGTGGGAGATACGCAGTATTTT. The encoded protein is CASSAIPAVGDTQYF.

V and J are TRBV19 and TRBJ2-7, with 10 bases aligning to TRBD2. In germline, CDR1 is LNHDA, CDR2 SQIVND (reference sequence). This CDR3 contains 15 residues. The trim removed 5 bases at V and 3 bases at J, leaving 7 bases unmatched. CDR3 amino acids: CASSPSGRSFYEQYF. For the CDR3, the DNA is TGTGCCAGTAGTCCTAGCGGGAGATCTTTCTACGAGCAGTACTTC. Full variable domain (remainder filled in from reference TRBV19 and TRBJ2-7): DGGITQSPKYLFRKEGQNVTLSCEQNLNHDAMYWYRQDPGQGLRLIYYSQIVNDFQKGDIAEGYSVSREKKESFPLTVTSAQKNPTAFYLCASSPSGRSFYEQYFGPGTRLTVT.

In nucleotides, the CDR3 is TGTGCCAGCAGTTGGTCCCCCCACCAGGGACGGGAGTCGGACGTCGAGCAGTACTTC. Encoded protein: CASSWSPHQGRESDVEQYF. This sequence joins TRBV12-3 or TRBV12-4 and TRBJ2-7; perhaps TRBD2 as D (6 bases). Trimming pared 4 bases from V and 6 bases from J, leaving 31 bases between. The CDR3 sequence is 19 residues long.

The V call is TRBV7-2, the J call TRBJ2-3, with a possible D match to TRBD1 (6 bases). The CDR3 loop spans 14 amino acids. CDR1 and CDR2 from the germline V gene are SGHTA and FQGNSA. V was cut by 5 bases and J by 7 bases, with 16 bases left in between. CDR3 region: CASSDSSQGHTQYF. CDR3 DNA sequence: TGTGCCAGCAGCGACTCCTCACAGGGTCATACGCAGTATTTT. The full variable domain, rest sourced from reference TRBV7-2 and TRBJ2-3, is GAGVSQSPSNKVTEKGKDVELRCDPISGHTALYWYRQSLGQGLEFLIYFQGNSAPDKSGLPSDRFSAERTGGSVSTLTIQRTQQEDSAVYLCASSDSSQGHTQYFGPGTRLTVL.